A selection of T cell receptor beta chains follows, all from one sample in a study of CXCR3-negative and CXCR3-positive naive CD8 T cells. From the 5' RACE reads, TCRdb lists one entry per CDR3 protein and no DNA. This table lists about 150,000 distinct CDR3 sequences. The sample consisted of naive CXCR3+ CD8+ T cells from blood. The receptors here all came from a human donor in good health. Some clones in this sample may be carry-over from other donors' samples. CDR3s include the opening cysteine and the closing phenylalanine or tryptophan. Each record gives: J gene, V gene, CDR3 protein.

j_call: TRBJ2-3
v_call: TRBV6-2/TRBV6-3
cdr3_aa: CASTQGTSGSTDTQYF

j_call: TRBJ2-1
v_call: TRBV6-4
cdr3_aa: CASSLSGGAGNEQFF

j_call: TRBJ1-1
v_call: TRBV29-1
cdr3_aa: CSVDPQGMNTEAFF

j_call: TRBJ2-7
v_call: TRBV29-1
cdr3_aa: CSVDDRGYEQYF

j_call: TRBJ2-1
v_call: TRBV4-3
cdr3_aa: CASSQDGPRSGRAYEQFF

j_call: TRBJ1-1
v_call: TRBV7-6
cdr3_aa: CASSLYRDRMNTEAFF

j_call: TRBJ1-2
v_call: TRBV9
cdr3_aa: CASSVSGQGTYYGYTF

j_call: TRBJ2-1
v_call: TRBV12-3/TRBV12-4
cdr3_aa: CASSPLRGLSYNEQFF

j_call: TRBJ2-2
v_call: TRBV28
cdr3_aa: CASSSLWTGSTGELFF

j_call: TRBJ2-3
v_call: TRBV6-1
cdr3_aa: CAIQAGGSTDTQYF

j_call: TRBJ2-3
v_call: TRBV20-1
cdr3_aa: CSARDRLAESTDTQYF

j_call: TRBJ1-1
v_call: TRBV4-1
cdr3_aa: CASSTVSGEQGEAFF

j_call: TRBJ1-5
v_call: TRBV12-3/TRBV12-4
cdr3_aa: CASSQTWTGNQPQHF

j_call: TRBJ2-7
v_call: TRBV4-1
cdr3_aa: CASSQGLEQYF

j_call: TRBJ2-1
v_call: TRBV5-1
cdr3_aa: CASSLGQNEQFF

j_call: TRBJ1-1
v_call: TRBV11-3
cdr3_aa: CASSPTLSTEAFF

j_call: TRBJ2-7
v_call: TRBV12-3/TRBV12-4
cdr3_aa: CASSFSREQYF

j_call: TRBJ2-7
v_call: TRBV29-1
cdr3_aa: CSVFGGSGTTYEQYF

j_call: TRBJ1-4
v_call: TRBV20-1
cdr3_aa: CSAQPTGYREKLFF

j_call: TRBJ2-1
v_call: TRBV6-4
cdr3_aa: CASSPEAGGLNEQFF

j_call: TRBJ2-6
v_call: TRBV14
cdr3_aa: CASSQGQAYGANVLTF

j_call: TRBJ2-7
v_call: TRBV28
cdr3_aa: CASSSRGLRAYEQYF

j_call: TRBJ2-7
v_call: TRBV11-2
cdr3_aa: CASSLGLGNEQYF

j_call: TRBJ1-1
v_call: TRBV4-2
cdr3_aa: CASTSGDRMNTEAFF

j_call: TRBJ2-2
v_call: TRBV3-1
cdr3_aa: CASSQDIYTGELFF

j_call: TRBJ2-5
v_call: TRBV5-8
cdr3_aa: CASSSNRGALETQYF

j_call: TRBJ2-1
v_call: TRBV11-3
cdr3_aa: CASSRTSSNEQFF

j_call: TRBJ2-4
v_call: TRBV7-9
cdr3_aa: CASSSQGPRLLYF

j_call: TRBJ2-7
v_call: TRBV19
cdr3_aa: CASSIEGAYYEQYF

j_call: TRBJ2-5
v_call: TRBV5-6
cdr3_aa: CASSTGGVEETQYF

j_call: TRBJ2-5
v_call: TRBV28
cdr3_aa: CASRSQGRGDRETQYF

j_call: TRBJ1-1
v_call: TRBV20-1
cdr3_aa: CSARGYGTEKNTEAFF

j_call: TRBJ2-1
v_call: TRBV29-1
cdr3_aa: CSVPGTSGRRTYNEQFF

j_call: TRBJ2-5
v_call: TRBV11-2
cdr3_aa: CASSRKGWIEETQYF

j_call: TRBJ1-1
v_call: TRBV6-4
cdr3_aa: CASKWGAVSTEAFF

j_call: TRBJ2-1
v_call: TRBV29-1
cdr3_aa: CSVDGTGVDYNEQFF

j_call: TRBJ2-3
v_call: TRBV3-1
cdr3_aa: CASSQDRTDTQYF

j_call: TRBJ2-7
v_call: TRBV27
cdr3_aa: CASSLGPTYEQYF

j_call: TRBJ2-5
v_call: TRBV2
cdr3_aa: CAIQAGLAVKTQYF

j_call: TRBJ1-2
v_call: TRBV20-1
cdr3_aa: CSAIDRDYGYTF

j_call: TRBJ2-2
v_call: TRBV15
cdr3_aa: CATSMRGNTGELFF

j_call: TRBJ2-7
v_call: TRBV5-8
cdr3_aa: CASSSGSPYEQYF

j_call: TRBJ2-7
v_call: TRBV10-3
cdr3_aa: CAISQGTDFAYEQYF

j_call: TRBJ2-1
v_call: TRBV28
cdr3_aa: CASRLTSGRTDEQFF

j_call: TRBJ2-5
v_call: TRBV29-1
cdr3_aa: CSVSERGLIETQYF

j_call: TRBJ2-7
v_call: TRBV6-2/TRBV6-3
cdr3_aa: CASSYVGLGSSYEQYF

j_call: TRBJ2-7
v_call: TRBV10-3
cdr3_aa: CAISEPGFGTEEQYF

j_call: TRBJ2-7
v_call: TRBV6-6
cdr3_aa: CASSYTPVGEQYF

j_call: TRBJ2-1
v_call: TRBV4-2
cdr3_aa: CASSQERTDYNEQFF

j_call: TRBJ2-5
v_call: TRBV11-2
cdr3_aa: CASSPREGGLRETQYF

j_call: TRBJ1-2
v_call: TRBV9
cdr3_aa: CASSVGTGFYGYTF

j_call: TRBJ2-7
v_call: TRBV29-1
cdr3_aa: CSVVRGLYEQYF